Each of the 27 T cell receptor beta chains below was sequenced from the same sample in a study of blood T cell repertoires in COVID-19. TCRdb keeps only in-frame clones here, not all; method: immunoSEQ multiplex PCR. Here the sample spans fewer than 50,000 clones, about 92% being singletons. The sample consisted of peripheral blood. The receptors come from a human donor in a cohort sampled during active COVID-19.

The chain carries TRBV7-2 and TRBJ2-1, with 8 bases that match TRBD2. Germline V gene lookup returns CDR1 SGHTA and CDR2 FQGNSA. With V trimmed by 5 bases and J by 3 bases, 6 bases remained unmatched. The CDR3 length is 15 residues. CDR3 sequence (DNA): TGTGCCAGCAGCCCCCATACTAGCGGCTACAATGAGCAGTTCTTC. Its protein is CASSPHTSGYNEQFF.

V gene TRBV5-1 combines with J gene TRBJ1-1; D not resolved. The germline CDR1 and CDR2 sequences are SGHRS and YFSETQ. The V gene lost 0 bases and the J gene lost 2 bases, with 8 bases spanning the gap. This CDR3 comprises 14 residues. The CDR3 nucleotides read TGCGCCAGCAGCTTGGGAGGCCCAAACACTGAAGCTTTCTTT. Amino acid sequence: CASSLGGPNTEAFF.

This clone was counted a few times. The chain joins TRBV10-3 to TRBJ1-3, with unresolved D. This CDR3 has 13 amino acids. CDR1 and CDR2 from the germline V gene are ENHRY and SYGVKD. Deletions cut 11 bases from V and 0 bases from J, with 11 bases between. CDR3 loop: CASSSSSGNTIYF. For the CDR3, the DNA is TGTGCCTCGAGCTCGAGCTCTGGAAACACCATATATTTT.

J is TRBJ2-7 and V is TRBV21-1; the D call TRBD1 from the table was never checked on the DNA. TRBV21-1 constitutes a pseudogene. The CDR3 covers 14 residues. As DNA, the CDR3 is TGTGCCAGCAGCAACCGGGACAGGGTTTACGAGCAGTACTTC. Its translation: CASSNRDRVYEQYF.

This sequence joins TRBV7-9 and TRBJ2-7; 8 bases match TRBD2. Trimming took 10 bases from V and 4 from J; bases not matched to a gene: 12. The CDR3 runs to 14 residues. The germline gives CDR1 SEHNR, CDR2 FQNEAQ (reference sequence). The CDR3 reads CATKRREGQYEQYF. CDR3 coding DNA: TGTGCCACCAAGCGTCGGGAGGGCCAGTACGAGCAGTACTTC.

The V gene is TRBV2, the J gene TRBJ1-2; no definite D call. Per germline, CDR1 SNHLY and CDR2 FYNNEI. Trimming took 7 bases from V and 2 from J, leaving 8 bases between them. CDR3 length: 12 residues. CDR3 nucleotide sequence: TGTGCCAGCATGAGGGTGAACTATGGCTACACCTTC. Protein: CASMRVNYGYTF.

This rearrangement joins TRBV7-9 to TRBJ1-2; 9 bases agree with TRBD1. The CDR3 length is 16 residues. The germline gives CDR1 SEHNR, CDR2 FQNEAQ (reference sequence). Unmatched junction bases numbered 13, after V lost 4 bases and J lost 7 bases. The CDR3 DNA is TGTGCCAGCAGCTCGGTGGGGGACAGGGAACTAGGTGGCTACACCTTC. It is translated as CASSSVGDRELGGYTF.

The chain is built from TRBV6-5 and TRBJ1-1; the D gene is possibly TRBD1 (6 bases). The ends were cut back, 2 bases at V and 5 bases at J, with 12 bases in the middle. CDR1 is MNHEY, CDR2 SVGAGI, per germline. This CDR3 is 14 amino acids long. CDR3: CASSYVGGRTEAFF. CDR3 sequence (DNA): TGTGCCAGCAGTTACGTCGGGGGGCGGACTGAAGCTTTCTTT.

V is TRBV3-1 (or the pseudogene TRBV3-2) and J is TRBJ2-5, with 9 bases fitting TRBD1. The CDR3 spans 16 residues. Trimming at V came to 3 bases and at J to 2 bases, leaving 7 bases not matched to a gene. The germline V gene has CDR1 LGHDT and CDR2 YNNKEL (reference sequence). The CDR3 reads CASSQLPGQGQETQYF. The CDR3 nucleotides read TGTGCCAGCAGCCAGCTACCGGGACAGGGACAAGAGACCCAGTACTTC.

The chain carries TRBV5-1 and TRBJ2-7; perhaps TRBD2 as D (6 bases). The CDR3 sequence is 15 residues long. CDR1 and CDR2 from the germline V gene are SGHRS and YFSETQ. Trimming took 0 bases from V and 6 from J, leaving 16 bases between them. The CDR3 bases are TGCGCCAGCAGCTTGGTGTCAGCGGGCGCTTCCGAGCAGTACTTC. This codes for CASSLVSAGASEQYF.

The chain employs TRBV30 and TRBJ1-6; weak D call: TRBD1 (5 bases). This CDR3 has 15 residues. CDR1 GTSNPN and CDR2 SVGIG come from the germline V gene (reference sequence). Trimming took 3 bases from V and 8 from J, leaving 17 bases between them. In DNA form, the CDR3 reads TGTGCCTGGAGCCCCTGGGGGGGGTTTGATTCACCCCTCCACTTT. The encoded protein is CAWSPWGGFDSPLHF.

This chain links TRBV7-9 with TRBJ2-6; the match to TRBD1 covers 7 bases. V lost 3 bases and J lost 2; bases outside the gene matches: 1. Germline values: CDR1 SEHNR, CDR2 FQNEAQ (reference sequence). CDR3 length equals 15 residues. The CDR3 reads CASSFRGTGANVLTF. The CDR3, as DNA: TGTGCCAGCAGCTTCAGGGGGACTGGGGCCAACGTCCTGACTTTC.

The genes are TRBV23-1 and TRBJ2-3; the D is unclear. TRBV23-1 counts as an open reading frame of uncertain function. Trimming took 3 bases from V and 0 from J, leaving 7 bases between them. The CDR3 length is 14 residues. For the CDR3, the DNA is TGCGCCAGCAGTCACTACCCTAGCACAGATACGCAGTATTTT. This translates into CASSHYPSTDTQYF.

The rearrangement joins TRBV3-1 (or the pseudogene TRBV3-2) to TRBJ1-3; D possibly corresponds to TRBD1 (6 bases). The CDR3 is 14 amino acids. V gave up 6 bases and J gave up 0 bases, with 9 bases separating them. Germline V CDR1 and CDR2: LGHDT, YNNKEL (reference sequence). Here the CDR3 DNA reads TGTGCCAGCAGTTGGACAGACTCTGGAAACACCATATATTTT. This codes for CASSWTDSGNTIYF.

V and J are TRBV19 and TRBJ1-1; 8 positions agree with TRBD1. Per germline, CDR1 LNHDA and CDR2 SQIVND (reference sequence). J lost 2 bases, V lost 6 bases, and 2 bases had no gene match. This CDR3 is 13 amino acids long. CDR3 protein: CASRDRVNTEAFF. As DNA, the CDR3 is TGTGCCAGTAGGGACAGGGTCAACACTGAAGCTTTCTTT.

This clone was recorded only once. The CDR3 is CASRSGQSNGYTF. CDR3 DNA sequence: TGTGCCAGTAGGAGTGGACAGTCAAATGGCTACACCTTC. The V and J genes are TRBV19 and TRBJ1-2; perhaps TRBD1 as D (6 bases). From germline, CDR1 is LNHDA and CDR2 SQIVND (reference sequence). V was clipped by 6 bases and J by 6 bases, with 14 bases between them. The CDR3 sequence is 13 residues long.

CDR3 sequence: CASSSFRGPEQYF. CDR3 DNA sequence: TGTGCCAGCAGTAGTTTCAGGGGCCCAGAGCAGTACTTC. The chain links TRBV7-9 to TRBJ2-7; tentative D call: TRBD1 (6 bases). Trimming left V 6 bases short and J 7 bases short, with 16 bases between. This CDR3 is built from 13 residues. Germline V gene sequence: CDR1 SEHNR, CDR2 FQNEAQ (reference sequence).

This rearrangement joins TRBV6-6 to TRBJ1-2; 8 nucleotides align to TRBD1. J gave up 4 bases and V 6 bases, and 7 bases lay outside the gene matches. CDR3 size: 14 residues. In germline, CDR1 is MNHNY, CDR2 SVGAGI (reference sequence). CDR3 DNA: TGTGCCAGCAGGAGAGGACAGGGTATCTATGGCTACACCTTC. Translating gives CASRRGQGIYGYTF.

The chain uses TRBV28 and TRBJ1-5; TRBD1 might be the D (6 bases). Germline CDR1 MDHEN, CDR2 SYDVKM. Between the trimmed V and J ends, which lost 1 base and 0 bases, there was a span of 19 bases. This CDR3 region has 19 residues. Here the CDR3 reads CASSLSQGKPEYSNQPQHF. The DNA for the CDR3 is TGTGCCAGCAGTTTATCACAGGGTAAACCCGAATATAGCAATCAGCCCCAGCATTTT.

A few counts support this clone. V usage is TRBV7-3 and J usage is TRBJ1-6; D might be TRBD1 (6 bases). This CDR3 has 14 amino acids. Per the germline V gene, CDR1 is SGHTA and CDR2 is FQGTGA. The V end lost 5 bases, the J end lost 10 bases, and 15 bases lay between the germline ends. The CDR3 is CASSPGQPPSPLHF. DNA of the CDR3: TGTGCCAGCAGCCCGGGACAACCTCCCTCACCCCTCCACTTT.

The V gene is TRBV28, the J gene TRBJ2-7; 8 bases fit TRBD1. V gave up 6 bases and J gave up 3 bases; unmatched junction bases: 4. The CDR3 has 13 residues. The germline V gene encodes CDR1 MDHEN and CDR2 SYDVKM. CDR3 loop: CASRLQGDYEQYF. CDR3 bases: TGTGCCAGCAGGCTACAGGGGGACTACGAGCAGTACTTC.

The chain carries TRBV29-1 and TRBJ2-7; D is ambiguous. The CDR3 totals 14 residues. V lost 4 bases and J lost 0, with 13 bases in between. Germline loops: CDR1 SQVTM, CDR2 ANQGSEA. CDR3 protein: CSVVLARSSYEQYF. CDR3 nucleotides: TGCAGCGTTGTATTGGCTAGGAGCTCCTACGAGCAGTACTTC.

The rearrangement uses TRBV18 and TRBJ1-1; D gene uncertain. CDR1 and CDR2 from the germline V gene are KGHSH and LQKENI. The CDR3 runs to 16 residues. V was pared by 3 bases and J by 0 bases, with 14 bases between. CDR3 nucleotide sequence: TGTGCCAGCTCACCTCTCCCGGCAGGAATGAACACTGAAGCTTTCTTT. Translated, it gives CASSPLPAGMNTEAFF.

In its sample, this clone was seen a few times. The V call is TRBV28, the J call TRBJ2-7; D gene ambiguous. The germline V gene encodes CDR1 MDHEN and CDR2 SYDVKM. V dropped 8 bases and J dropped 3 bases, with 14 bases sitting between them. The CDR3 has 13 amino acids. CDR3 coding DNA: TGTGCCAGCCAAACAGACACTCTCTACGAGCAGTACTTC. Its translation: CASQTDTLYEQYF.

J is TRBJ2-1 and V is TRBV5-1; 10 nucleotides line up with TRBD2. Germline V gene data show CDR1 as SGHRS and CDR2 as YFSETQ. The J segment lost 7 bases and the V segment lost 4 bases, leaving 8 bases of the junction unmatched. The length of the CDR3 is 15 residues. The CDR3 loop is CASSPGVAGGNEQFF. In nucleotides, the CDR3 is TGCGCCAGCAGCCCCGGAGTAGCGGGAGGTAATGAGCAGTTCTTC.

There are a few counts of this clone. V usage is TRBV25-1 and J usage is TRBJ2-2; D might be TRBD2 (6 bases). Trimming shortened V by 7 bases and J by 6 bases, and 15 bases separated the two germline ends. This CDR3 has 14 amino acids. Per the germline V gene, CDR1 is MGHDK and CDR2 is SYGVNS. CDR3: CASTGDYSAGELFF. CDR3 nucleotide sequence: TGTGCCAGCACGGGAGACTATTCGGCCGGGGAGCTGTTTTTT.

CDR3 nucleotide sequence: TGCAGTGCTAGTGGGGGGAGACTAGCGGTATACGAGCAGTACTTC. This translates into CSASGGRLAVYEQYF. The chain carries TRBV20-1 and TRBJ2-7; 9 bases agree with TRBD2. The trim removed 3 bases at V and 4 bases at J, leaving 10 bases unmatched. This CDR3 is 15 amino acids long. Germline V CDR1 and CDR2: DFQATT, SNEGSKA (reference sequence).